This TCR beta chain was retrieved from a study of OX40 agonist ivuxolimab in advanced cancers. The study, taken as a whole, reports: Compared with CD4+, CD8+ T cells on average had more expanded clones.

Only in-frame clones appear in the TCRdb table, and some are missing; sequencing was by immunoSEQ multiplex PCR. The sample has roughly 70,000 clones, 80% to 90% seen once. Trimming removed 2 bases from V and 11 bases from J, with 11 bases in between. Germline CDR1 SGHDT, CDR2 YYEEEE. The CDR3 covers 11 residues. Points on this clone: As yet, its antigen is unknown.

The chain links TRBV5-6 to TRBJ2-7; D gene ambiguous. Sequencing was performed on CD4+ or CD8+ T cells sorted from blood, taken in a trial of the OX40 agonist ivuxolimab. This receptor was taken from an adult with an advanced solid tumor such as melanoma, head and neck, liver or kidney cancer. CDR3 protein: CASSFQAREYF. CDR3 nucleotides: TGTGCCAGCAGCTTCCAAGCTCGAGAGTACTTC.